There are many counts of the clone carrying this TCR beta chain. The V gene's germline CDR1 is SGDLS and CDR2 YYNGEE. This CDR3 spans 14 amino acids. V was clipped by 3 bases and J by 2 bases, with 12 bases between them. The record originates from a study of T cells of healthy individuals. TCRdb re-called the 5' RACE reads with MiXCR, one entry per CDR3 protein. The sample has approximately 100,000 distinct CDR3 sequences; about 16% are singletons. The receptor's source is a human donor in good health. This chain joins TRBV9 and TRBJ2-7; D perhaps matches TRBD2 (6 bases). For the CDR3, the DNA is TGTGCCAGCAGCGGCGGGACGGCCCCCTACGAGCAGTACTTC. This sequence encodes CASSGGTAPYEQYF.